This T cell receptor (beta chain) was captured in a study of vaccination and CD4 T cells after COVID-19. The CDR3 contains 15 residues. Trimming left V 0 bases short and J 7 bases short, with 10 bases between. Looked up from germline, CDR1 is SGHNT and CDR2 is YENEEA. An Oncomine TCR Beta short-read assay was used to sequence the DNA from cultured CD4+ T cells. TCRdb passed the PCR reads through MiXCR, listing each CDR3 protein once. The table includes just under 20,000 distinct CDR3 sequences, more than 45% detected once. This clonotype was recorded a few times. Its specificity is not known. Noted treatment: approximately nine-day PBMC culture with coronavirus spike peptide pools or control peptides (ViraFEST assay).

This rearrangement joins TRBV11-3 to TRBJ1-6; D unresolved. This material consisted of CD4+ T cells from blood, cultured in vitro, taken before SARS-CoV-2 vaccination. This receptor was identified in a human donor who had recovered from COVID-19. CDR3 sequence: CASSLDSNGNSPLHF. CDR3 DNA sequence: TGTGCCAGCAGCTTAGATTCGAACGGGAATTCACCCCTCCACTTT.